Presented here are 3 T cell receptor beta chains from one specimen sequenced in a study of long-term antiretroviral therapy in people with HIV. Researchers ran immunoSEQ v3.0 at survey level. TCRdb keeps only in-frame clones here, not all; method: immunoSEQ multiplex PCR. The table has a few thousand clones, around 89% seen once. This sample comprised unsorted PBMCs, obtained 1.3 years after starting antiretroviral therapy. The receptors were gathered from a woman aged 45 to 65 with HIV.

This clone was seen a few times. The V call is TRBV7-3, the J call TRBJ2-3; no firm D call. Germline loops: CDR1 SGHTA, CDR2 FQGTGA. The CDR3 has 14 residues. The V and J ends lost 5 bases and 1 base respectively, with 10 bases between them. Written as DNA, the CDR3 is TGTGCCAGCAGCCCCTACTACGGCACAGATACGCAGTATTTT. It is translated as CASSPYYGTDTQYF.

The chain is built from TRBV15 and TRBJ2-7, with TRBD1 matching over 7 bases. From germline, CDR1 is LNHNV and CDR2 YYDKDF (reference sequence). V was clipped by 1 base and J by 1 base; unmatched bases: 10. This CDR3 is built from 17 residues. The CDR3 reads CATSRVQGTANSYEQYF. The CDR3 nucleotides read TGTGCCACCAGCAGAGTTCAAGGGACAGCCAATTCCTACGAGCAGTACTTC.

The gene calls are TRBV19 and TRBJ2-1, with D possibly being TRBD2 (5 bases). The germline V gene encodes CDR1 LNHDA and CDR2 SQIVND (reference sequence). V lost 6 bases to trimming and J lost 12 bases, with 18 bases between them. The CDR3 is 13 amino acids. This CDR3 reads CASRPDRGSLQFF. The CDR3 DNA sequence: TGTGCCAGTAGACCCGATCGGGGTTCGTTGCAGTTCTTC.